The TCR beta chain described here comes from a study of blood T cell repertoires in COVID-19 (dated by TCRdb to about 2020). Regarding the complete study: Collaborator samples came from the United States, Italy and Spain and covered acute and convalescent phases of COVID-19. The material from the prospective study consisted of cDNA or gDNA derived from T cells, B-cell-depleted T cells, or PBMCs. Deeply sampled blood TCRbeta repertoires from subjects exposed to, actively infected with, or recovered from COVID-19 were included in the dataset. The repertoires were released in a freely available public database intended as a resource for research on the immune response to SARS-CoV-2. Samples came from the ongoing ImmuneRACE study (first 160 participants) plus 1,254 subjects from 6 global collaborators. The sample metadata nearly always contained a de-identified subject ID, COVID-19 status, age in years and sex. Where available, HLA class I and class II types were obtained from metadata supplied by the sample provider rather than from assay-based typing. Findings and caveats that apply to the study as a whole: The amount of clinical and demographic metadata varied by source and participant and was provided uncurated.

TCRbeta CDR3 regions were amplified from genomic DNA using the immunoSEQ Assay, a bias-controlled multiplex PCR. The source study handled its data this way. The number of nucleated cells in each sample was estimated from the amplification of reference gene primers within the assay. Sequence reads were collapsed and filtered to measure the absolute abundance of every unique TCRbeta CDR3 rearrangement. For each sample, productive Simpson clonality was calculated as the square root of Simpson's diversity index over productive rearrangements. Sourced from immuneACCESS, this table was stored by TCRdb with only in-frame sequences that have V and J called. A share of the clones is absent; for the studies checked, an unresolved V gene accounts for under half, and the remainder has no known explanation. Clone size and the V and J calls come from that table; the DNA yielded D and trimming. Within this sample are 380,000 or so clones, with roughly nine tenths of them counted one time only. The ten top clones hold roughly 1.2% of the sample.

In regard to this clone: No antigen is known for it. One base away there is no much larger clone; base qualities are not given.

The collaborating institutions used their own protocols to collect whole blood in K2EDTA tubes. Collaborator samples were shipped for TCRbeta analysis as frozen whole blood, isolated PBMCs, or DNA extracted from either sample type. This clonotype was obtained from a man between 40 and 49 years old with acute or convalescent COVID-19. Sequenced sample: peripheral blood.

The DNA sequence follows: TGTGCCAGCAGCCAAGCGGAGCTTACAGATACGCAGTATTTT. It translates to CASSQAELTDTQYF. The rearrangement combines TRBV4-2 with TRBJ2-3, with an unclear D gene assignment. The CDR1 and CDR2 encoded by the germline V gene are LGHNA and YNFKEQ. CDR3 length: 14 amino acids, cysteine to phenylalanine. Only the CDR3 DNA is retained, 42 bases long and in frame from the first base. The V and J ends are trimmed by 1 base and 3 bases, leaving 8 bases between them.